The next 21 T cell receptor beta chains were all read from a single sample in a study of blood T cell repertoires in COVID-19. Method: immunoSEQ multiplex PCR; TCRdb's copy keeps in-frame clones and lacks some. The sample lists over 110,000 clones, roughly four fifths occurring once. The source material was peripheral blood. These TCRs come from a man aged 80 or over with acute or convalescent COVID-19.

The chain joins TRBV14 to TRBJ2-1, with a possible D match to TRBD1 (5 bases). Germline V gene data show CDR1 as SGHDN and CDR2 as FVKESK. The CDR3 extends over 16 amino acids. V was shortened by 0 bases and J by 6 bases, with 15 bases between the two germline ends. In nucleotides, the CDR3 is TGTGCCAGCAGCCAAGATACCCCAAGGGGAAGCAATGAGCAGTTCTTC. The encoded protein is CASSQDTPRGSNEQFF.

This rearrangement joins TRBV19 to TRBJ1-3; D gene uncertain. The CDR3 is made up of 15 amino acids. Trimming stripped 6 bases from V and 0 bases from J, with 12 bases between. Germline CDR1 is LNHDA and CDR2 is SQIVND (reference sequence). CDR3 region: CASSLTRPSGNTIYF. The CDR3 coding sequence is TGTGCCAGTAGCCTGACTCGTCCCTCTGGAAACACCATATATTTT.

The chain has TRBV2 and TRBJ2-1; 10 bases are a match to TRBD1. Trimming took 6 bases from V and 6 from J; bases not matched to a gene: 5. In germline, CDR1 is SNHLY, CDR2 FYNNEI. This CDR3 comprises 14 residues. The CDR3 sequence: CASRGQGRFNEQFF. The CDR3, as DNA: TGTGCCAGCAGGGGACAGGGGAGGTTCAATGAGCAGTTCTTC.

The chain recombines TRBV5-1 with TRBJ2-5, with 15 bases that match TRBD2. The V and J ends lost 3 bases and 2 bases, in that order; junction bases with no gene match: 5. Germline CDR1 reads SGHRS; CDR2 reads YFSETQ. This CDR3 has 17 amino acids. The CDR3 DNA reads TGCGCCAGCAGCTCTGGACTAGCGGGGGGGATACAAGAGACCCAGTACTTC. This sequence encodes CASSSGLAGGIQETQYF.

The chain carries TRBV7-9 and TRBJ2-7; 8 nucleotides match TRBD2. CDR1 and CDR2 (germline): SEHNR, FQNEAQ (reference sequence). The J segment lost 6 bases and the V segment lost 4 bases, leaving 17 bases of the junction unmatched. The CDR3 has 17 amino acids. In DNA form, the CDR3 reads TGTGCCAGCAGCTCAGGAGAACTTAGCGGGGTAGAATTCGAGCAGTACTTC. Residues: CASSSGELSGVEFEQYF.

This chain's CDR3 is CAAAAGANTGELFF. DNA of the CDR3: TGTGCCGCGGCCGCGGGCGCGAACACCGGGGAGCTGTTTTTT. The chain is built from TRBV15 and TRBJ2-2; D may be TRBD2 (5 bases). Deletions cut 11 bases from V and 0 bases from J, with 13 bases between. CDR3 length equals 14 residues. The germline gives CDR1 LNHNV, CDR2 YYDKDF (reference sequence).

This chain joins TRBV5-4 and TRBJ2-1, with TRBD1 identical over 10 bases. Unmatched junction bases numbered 14, after V lost 5 bases and J lost 9 bases. Germline V gene lookup returns CDR1 SGHNT and CDR2 YYREEE (reference sequence). The CDR3 is 16 amino acids. The CDR3 loop is CASSTGQGGQYSEQFF. CDR3 bases: TGTGCCAGCAGTACCGGACAGGGGGGCCAATACTCTGAGCAGTTCTTC.

This clone was seen once. The chain uses TRBV12-3 or TRBV12-4 and TRBJ2-1; maybe TRBD1 (5 bases). Trimming shortened V by 1 base and J by 10 bases, and 8 bases separated the two germline ends. The CDR3 spans 12 residues. The CDR3 DNA is TGTGCCAGCAGTTTAGGGGGCTGGGAGCAGTTCTTC. The encoded protein is CASSLGGWEQFF.

This chain joins TRBV19 and TRBJ2-1, with 10 positions matching TRBD1. The CDR3 contains 17 residues. V lost 5 bases, J lost 6 bases, and 13 bases stayed unmatched. Germline V lookup: CDR1 LNHDA, CDR2 SQIVND (reference sequence). This CDR3 reads CASSLHPGTGDLNEQFF. The CDR3 nucleotides read TGTGCCAGTAGTCTACACCCCGGGACAGGGGACCTCAATGAGCAGTTCTTC.

The table lists this clone with a few counts. The chain couples TRBV4-3 to TRBJ1-3; D not certain. The CDR3 runs to 14 residues. Between the trimmed V and J ends, which lost 2 bases and 5 bases, there was a span of 10 bases. Germline V gene sequence: CDR1 LGHNA, CDR2 YSLEER. The CDR3 spells CASSQLLVRNTIYF. The CDR3 DNA is TGCGCCAGCAGCCAACTACTGGTGAGAAACACCATATATTTT.

The CDR3 is CASRTGANYGYTF. In DNA form, the CDR3 reads TGTGCCAGCAGGACAGGGGCTAACTATGGCTACACCTTC. The J gene is TRBJ1-2, the V gene TRBV12-3 or TRBV12-4, with TRBD1 identical over 8 bases. The CDR3 loop spans 13 amino acids. J was trimmed by 0 bases and V by 6 bases; bases with no gene match: 0.

This chain uses TRBV24-1 with TRBJ1-5, with 9 bases lining up with TRBD1. J was trimmed by 5 bases and V by 9 bases; bases with no gene match: 4. Germline CDR1 and CDR2: KGHDR and SFDVKD. The CDR3 has 13 amino acids. The CDR3 coding sequence is TGTGCCACCTCGACAGGGGGAGATCAGCCCCAGCATTTT. Its protein is CATSTGGDQPQHF.

V is TRBV12-5 and J is TRBJ1-1; D remains unclear. Trimming cost V 4 bases and J 3 bases, with 6 bases left between them. The CDR3 is made up of 12 amino acids. Germline V gene lookup returns CDR1 LGHNT and CDR2 FRNRAP. Written as DNA, the CDR3 is TGTGCTAGTGGTTACGGGGACACTGAAGCTTTCTTT. This codes for CASGYGDTEAFF.

In this sample, this clone turned up a few times. The V and J genes are TRBV27 and TRBJ2-1; D perhaps matches TRBD2 (7 bases). The CDR3 sequence is 15 residues long. V was clipped by 6 bases and J by 3 bases, with 15 bases between them. Germline V gene sequence: CDR1 MNHEY, CDR2 SMNVEV (reference sequence). CDR3 sequence: CASSPRGLNYNEQFF. DNA for the CDR3: TGTGCCAGCAGCCCCAGGGGACTAAACTACAATGAGCAGTTCTTC.

This clone came up once. The chain links TRBV5-4 to TRBJ2-3, with 12 bases identical to TRBD2. V lost 2 bases, J lost 4 bases, and 5 bases stayed unmatched. Germline V CDR1 and CDR2: SGHNT, YYREEE (reference sequence). The CDR3 runs to 16 residues. The CDR3 reads CASSFPSGGAPDTQYF. The CDR3 nucleotides read TGTGCCAGCAGCTTTCCTAGCGGGGGGGCCCCAGATACGCAGTATTTT.

The rearrangement links TRBV19 to TRBJ2-3, with TRBD1 as a possible D gene (5 bases). Germline lookup yields CDR1 LNHDA and CDR2 SQIVND (reference sequence). V lost 3 bases, J lost 6 bases, and 7 bases lay in between. The CDR3 extends over 12 amino acids. This chain's CDR3 is CASSIRVDTQYF. The CDR3, as DNA: TGTGCCAGTAGTATCAGGGTGGATACGCAGTATTTT.

Here the CDR3 reads CASSLRQTYEQYF. Written as DNA, the CDR3 is TGTGCCAGCAGTCTACGACAAACCTACGAGCAGTACTTC. This chain links TRBV27 with TRBJ2-7; D not resolved. The CDR3 runs 13 residues. The germline V gene encodes CDR1 MNHEY and CDR2 SMNVEV (reference sequence). Deletions cut 5 bases from V and 2 bases from J, with 10 bases between.

The chain couples TRBV2 to TRBJ2-1; 14 bases agree with TRBD2. The ends lost 10 bases at V and 7 bases at J; junction bases unmatched: 9. The CDR3 covers 15 residues. The germline CDR1 and CDR2 sequences are SNHLY and FYNNEI. CDR3: CATRLAGGPENEQFF. In DNA form, the CDR3 reads TGTGCCACCAGACTAGCGGGGGGGCCCGAGAATGAGCAGTTCTTC.

The chain carries TRBV11-3 and TRBJ2-3; D perhaps matches TRBD1 (6 bases). CDR1 is SGHNT and CDR2 is YENEEA in the germline V gene. The V gene lost 1 base and the J gene lost 1 base, with 9 bases spanning the gap. The CDR3 extends over 15 amino acids. The CDR3: CASSLGGHRTDTQYF. CDR3 nucleotides: TGTGCCAGCAGCTTAGGGGGACATCGCACAGATACGCAGTATTTT. The whole variable domain, filled in from reference TRBV11-3 and TRBJ2-3, reads EAGVVQSPRYKIIEKKQPVAFWCNPISGHNTLYWYLQNLGQGPELLIRYENEEAVDDSQLPKDRFSAERLKGVDSTLKIQPAELGDSAVYLCASSLGGHRTDTQYFGPGTRLTVL.

This clone appeared once. The chain joins TRBV7-6 to TRBJ2-3; 12 bases are a match to TRBD2. V was clipped by 3 bases and J by 6 bases; unmatched bases: 4. Per the germline V gene, CDR1 is SGHVS and CDR2 is FNYEAQ. The CDR3 totals 15 residues. In nucleotides, the CDR3 is TGTGCCAGCAGCTTCCTAGCGGGGGGGCCCGATACGCAGTATTTT. Its translation: CASSFLAGGPDTQYF.

This clone showed up just a few times. This chain uses TRBV7-9 with TRBJ1-4, with 8 bases matching TRBD1. This CDR3 has 15 residues. CDR1 is SEHNR and CDR2 is FQNEAQ in the germline V gene (reference sequence). The junction had 8 bases not matched to a gene; V was cut back by 5 bases and J by 6 bases. The CDR3, as DNA: TGTGCCAGCAGCACGCGACAGGGGAGAGATGAAAAACTGTTTTTT. It yields the protein CASSTRQGRDEKLFF.